The 22 T cell receptor beta chains given below trace back to one sample, sequenced in a study of T-cell memory formation after mild COVID-19. One entry per CDR3 protein results from TCRdb running MiXCR on the 5' RACE reads. The data contain 550,000 to 600,000 distinct CDR3 sequences, 17% of them seen just once; the ten biggest clones take up around 7.8%. Sequenced: PBMCs or a T cell subset sorted from them (not recorded which). The receptors were gathered from an adult woman who had mild COVID-19 (a few samples of this study predate the infection). Cell type and time point are not known.

There are a few counts of this clonotype. The chain has TRBV7-9 and TRBJ2-1; possibly TRBD2 for D (5 bases). Per the germline V gene, CDR1 is SEHNR and CDR2 is FQNEAQ (reference sequence). CDR3 length equals 15 residues. Deletions cut 5 bases from V and 9 bases from J, with 20 bases between. CDR3: CASSPAWLEGGEQFF. DNA of the CDR3: TGTGCCAGCAGCCCCGCCTGGCTAGAGGGCGGTGAGCAGTTCTTC.

This chain connects TRBV6-1 to TRBJ1-1; unclear D gene. The V end lost 7 bases, the J end lost 4 bases, and 22 bases lay between the germline ends. CDR1 and CDR2 from the germline V gene are MNHNS and SASEGT. The CDR3 length is 16 residues. The CDR3 sequence is CASTPLGVRRTTEAFF. The CDR3 DNA sequence: TGTGCCAGCACCCCCCTCGGGGTTAGGAGGACCACTGAAGCTTTCTTT.

The rearrangement links TRBV12-3 or TRBV12-4 to TRBJ1-1, with D possibly TRBD1 on 6 matching bases. With 3 bases removed from V and 3 bases from J, the gap between germline ends came to 11 bases. The CDR3 is 14 amino acids. As DNA, the CDR3 is TGTGCCAGCAGTTTTGTAGGGGGATACACTGAAGCTTTCTTT. Translating it yields CASSFVGGYTEAFF.

This clonotype was counted between two and nine times. The chain employs TRBV12-3 or TRBV12-4 and TRBJ2-1, with D maybe TRBD1 (7 bases). V gave up 3 bases and J gave up 3 bases, with 15 bases separating them. The CDR3 consists of 16 residues. The CDR3 bases are TGTGCCAGCAGTTTGCAGGGGGGCCCCAACTACAATGAGCAGTTCTTC. Its protein product is CASSLQGGPNYNEQFF.

This sequence joins TRBV7-2 and TRBJ2-5, with D unresolved. The CDR3 has 13 residues. Trimming cost V 4 bases and J 5 bases, with 11 bases left between them. Germline lookup yields CDR1 SGHTA and CDR2 FQGNSA. The CDR3 DNA sequence: TGTGCCAGCAGCTCAAACGGTGGGGAGACCCAGTACTTC. Amino acids: CASSSNGGETQYF.

The V and J genes are TRBV9 and TRBJ2-7, with TRBD1 matching over 7 bases. The V segment lost 3 bases and the J segment 3 bases; nucleotides outside the gene matches: 6. This CDR3 is 14 amino acids long. CDR1 SGDLS and CDR2 YYNGEE come from the germline V gene. This CDR3 reads CASSAGTEDYEQYF. In DNA, the CDR3 is TGTGCCAGCAGCGCCGGGACAGAAGACTACGAGCAGTACTTC.

This clonotype was counted a single time. The V and J genes are TRBV4-1 and TRBJ1-5; TRBD1 matches at 11 bases. From germline, CDR1 is MGHRA and CDR2 YSYEKL. V was clipped by 3 bases and J by 0 bases; unmatched bases: 7. CDR3 length: 18 amino acids. CDR3 loop: CASSQGQGDPYSNQPQHF. In DNA, the CDR3 is TGCGCCAGCAGCCAGGGACAGGGGGACCCTTATAGCAATCAGCCCCAGCATTTT.

V gene TRBV5-5 combines with J gene TRBJ2-3; 7 bases align to TRBD2. Germline trimming cut 4 bases from V and 1 base from J; bases unmatched to any gene: 12. This CDR3 has 17 residues. Germline V gene lookup returns CDR1 SGHKS and CDR2 YYEKEE (reference sequence). The DNA of the CDR3 is TGTGCCAGCAGCCGCGGTGGTCTGGCGGGAGGCACAGATACGCAGTATTTT. It yields the protein CASSRGGLAGGTDTQYF.

In this sample, this clonotype turned up a few times. The chain carries TRBV29-1 and TRBJ2-7; TRBD2 is a possible D gene (5 bases). There are 13 residues in the CDR3. Trimming cost V 4 bases and J 0 bases, with 10 bases left between them. Germline CDR1 SQVTM, CDR2 ANQGSEA. CDR3 sequence: CSVVAGFSYEQYF. The CDR3 DNA follows: TGCAGCGTTGTGGCGGGTTTCTCCTACGAGCAGTACTTC.

The CDR3: CSVATRQAVTEAFF. The CDR3 DNA reads TGCAGCGTTGCAACAAGACAGGCCGTTACTGAAGCTTTCTTT. The V call is TRBV29-1, the J call TRBJ1-1, with D possibly TRBD1 on 6 matching bases. The V gene's germline CDR1 is SQVTM and CDR2 ANQGSEA. Trimming took off 4 bases at V and 5 bases at J, with 17 bases between the two ends. There are 14 residues in the CDR3.

This chain uses TRBV30 with TRBJ1-3; no clear D. The germline V gene encodes CDR1 GTSNPN and CDR2 SVGIG (reference sequence). This CDR3 contains 10 residues. The ends were cut back, 7 bases at V and 0 bases at J, with 1 base in the middle. The CDR3 DNA reads TGTGCCTACTCTGGAAACACCATATATTTT. Translated, it gives CAYSGNTIYF.

This clonotype was detected a few times. V is TRBV11-1 and J is TRBJ2-2, with 9 nucleotides matching TRBD1. The CDR3 has 14 amino acids. Looked up from germline, CDR1 is SGHAT and CDR2 is FQDESV (reference sequence). Losses at the gene ends were 5 bases for V and 8 bases for J; bases not matched to a gene: 6. In nucleotides, the CDR3 is TGTGCCAGCAGCCGGGACAGGGTGCAGGGGGAGCTGTTTTTT. Encoded protein: CASSRDRVQGELFF.

The rearrangement joins TRBV14 to TRBJ2-2; the match to TRBD1 covers 7 bases. Germline lookup yields CDR1 SGHDN and CDR2 FVKESK. V was pared by 2 bases and J by 0 bases, with 6 bases of the junction left unmatched. CDR3 size: 17 residues. The CDR3 region is CASSQHKGAPNTGELFF. CDR3 coding DNA: TGTGCCAGCAGCCAACACAAGGGGGCGCCGAACACCGGGGAGCTGTTTTTT.

The DNA for the CDR3 is TGTGCCAGCAGCTTAGTTACAGGGGCCTATGGCTACACCTTC. This codes for CASSLVTGAYGYTF. The rearrangement uses TRBV7-9 and TRBJ1-2; 7 nucleotides line up with TRBD1. Germline V CDR1 and CDR2: SEHNR, FQNEAQ (reference sequence). The CDR3 spans 14 residues. With V trimmed by 1 base and J by 4 bases, 3 bases remained unmatched.

The chain carries TRBV7-9 and TRBJ2-3; D gene uncertain. The germline CDR1 and CDR2 sequences are SEHNR and FQNEAQ (reference sequence). Deletions cut 3 bases from V and 4 bases from J, with 8 bases between. The CDR3 loop spans 13 amino acids. DNA of the CDR3: TGTGCCAGCAGCTTTTGGCCCGCAGATACGCAGTATTTT. This gives the protein CASSFWPADTQYF.

This chain connects TRBV30 to TRBJ1-2; D is unclear. Looked up from germline, CDR1 is GTSNPN and CDR2 is SVGIG (reference sequence). Trimming took 7 bases from V and 4 from J, leaving 16 bases between them. The CDR3 is 13 residues long. The CDR3 loop reads CAFSKLESYGYTF. The CDR3 bases are TGTGCCTTCTCTAAGTTGGAAAGCTATGGCTACACCTTC.

The chain carries TRBV30 and TRBJ1-1; D not resolved. Per germline, CDR1 GTSNPN and CDR2 SVGIG (reference sequence). This CDR3 has 11 residues. V lost 2 bases to trimming and J lost 10 bases, with 11 bases between them. The CDR3 DNA follows: TGTGCCTGGAGTAAAACACGGTCAGCTTTCTTT. Amino acids: CAWSKTRSAFF. The variable domain in full, completed from reference TRBV30 and TRBJ1-1, reads SQTIHQWPATLVQPVGSPLSLECTVEGTSNPNLYWYRQAAGRGLQLLFYSVGIGQISSEVPQNLSASRPQDRQFILSSKKLLLSDSGFYLCAWSKTRSAFFGQGTRLTVV.

The rearrangement joins TRBV9 to TRBJ2-7; a weak D match, TRBD1 (6 bases). From germline, CDR1 is SGDLS and CDR2 YYNGEE. V was cut by 0 bases and J by 0 bases, with 10 bases left in between. This CDR3 contains 15 residues. The CDR3 bases are TGTGCCAGCAGCGTAGCTCCACAGGGCTCCTACGAGCAGTACTTC. It is translated as CASSVAPQGSYEQYF.

The V and J genes are TRBV7-9 and TRBJ2-7; no clear D gene. CDR1 is SEHNR and CDR2 is FQNEAQ in the germline V gene (reference sequence). There are 15 residues in the CDR3. V lost 5 bases and J 0 bases, leaving 14 bases between the germline ends. CDR3 in DNA: TGTGCCAGCAGCCCGGTTCCCGGCGCCTCCTACGAGCAGTACTTC. It yields the protein CASSPVPGASYEQYF.

The rearrangement joins TRBV15 to TRBJ1-5, with D uncertain. CDR1 LNHNV and CDR2 YYDKDF come from the germline V gene (reference sequence). The CDR3 is 16 residues long. The ends were cut back, 5 bases at V and 4 bases at J, with 18 bases in the middle. This CDR3 is CATSPRFVQRNQPQHF. The CDR3 coding sequence is TGTGCCACCAGCCCTCGGTTTGTTCAGCGGAATCAGCCCCAGCATTTT.

The gene calls are TRBV4-2 and TRBJ2-1, with 10 nucleotides matching TRBD2. Germline CDR1 is LGHNA and CDR2 is YNFKEQ. The J segment lost 9 bases and the V segment lost 1 base, leaving 6 bases of the junction unmatched. The CDR3 has 15 amino acids. CDR3 amino acids: CASSQVPSGSGEQFF. CDR3 nucleotide sequence: TGTGCCAGCAGCCAAGTACCTAGCGGGAGCGGTGAGCAGTTCTTC.

The chain couples TRBV18 to TRBJ2-7, with D perhaps matching TRBD1 (6 bases). Trimming stripped 0 bases from V and 4 bases from J, with 19 bases between. CDR1 and CDR2 from the germline V gene are KGHSH and LQKENI. The CDR3 is 17 residues long. The CDR3 loop is CASSPPLAQGMDYEQYF. In nucleotides, the CDR3 is TGTGCCAGCTCACCACCTTTGGCTCAGGGGATGGATTACGAGCAGTACTTC.